Listed below are T cell receptor beta chains from one sample, sequenced in a study of blood T cell repertoires in COVID-19. TCRdb's table, derived via immunoSEQ multiplex PCR, lists solely in-frame clones and lacks some. The data contain roughly 120,000 clones, 85% of them seen just once; the ten biggest clones take up around 13%. The sample consisted of peripheral blood. These receptors came from a human donor in a cohort sampled during active COVID-19. The CDR3 runs from the conserved cysteine through the conserved F or W. Each record gives: J gene, D gene, V gene, clone size, CDR3 DNA, CDR3 protein. The D gene is left open where the match is weak. The size field is filled for only some rows; it gives once, few, many or a size class.

j_gene: TRBJ2-7
d_gene: NA
v_gene: TRBV6-5
abundance: few
CDR3nt: TGTGCCAGCAGCCACCGAGTCTCCTACGAGCAGTACTTC
CDR3aa: CASSHRVSYEQYF

j_gene: TRBJ1-3
d_gene: NA
v_gene: TRBV3-1/TRBV3-2
abundance: NA
CDR3nt: TGTGCCAGCAGCCAACTTACACAGGTCTCGGGAAACACCATATATTTT
CDR3aa: CASSQLTQVSGNTIYF

j_gene: TRBJ2-1
d_gene: TRBD2
v_gene: TRBV9
abundance: NA
CDR3nt: TGTGCCAGCAGCCCACCGTGGGGCGGGGGGTACAATGAGCAGTTCTTC
CDR3aa: CASSPPWGGGYNEQFF

j_gene: TRBJ2-1
d_gene: TRBD2
v_gene: TRBV6-1
abundance: NA
CDR3nt: TGTGCCAGCAGTGAAGCGGGGGGACTAGCGGTCTCCCGAGGGGAGCAGTTCTTC
CDR3aa: CASSEAGGLAVSRGEQFF

j_gene: TRBJ1-2
d_gene: TRBD1
v_gene: TRBV10-2
abundance: NA
CDR3nt: TGCGCCAGCAGCCCCGGACAGGGGATACTTGGCTACACCTTC
CDR3aa: CASSPGQGILGYTF

j_gene: TRBJ2-7
d_gene: TRBD1
v_gene: TRBV7-6
abundance: NA
CDR3nt: TGTGCCAGCAGCTCCCAGGGGGCTGGCGAGCAGTACTTC
CDR3aa: CASSSQGAGEQYF

j_gene: TRBJ1-5
d_gene: NA
v_gene: TRBV3-1/TRBV3-2
abundance: NA
CDR3nt: TGTGCCAGCAGCCGGAGGGGCAATCAGCCCCAGCATTTT
CDR3aa: CASSRRGNQPQHF

j_gene: TRBJ1-6
d_gene: NA
v_gene: TRBV4-1
abundance: NA
CDR3nt: TGCGCCAGCAGCACAGTGAGCTCCTATAATTCACCCCTCCACTTT
CDR3aa: CASSTVSSYNSPLHF

j_gene: TRBJ2-1
d_gene: NA
v_gene: TRBV21-1
abundance: NA
CDR3nt: TGTGCCAGCAGCAAAAAAGTCCAAGGGGACAATGAGCAGTTCTTC
CDR3aa: CASSKKVQGDNEQFF

j_gene: TRBJ2-3
d_gene: NA
v_gene: TRBV5-4
abundance: NA
CDR3nt: TGTGCCAGCAGCTCGGCAGGGGTAACAGCAGATACGCAGTATTTT
CDR3aa: CASSSAGVTADTQYF